Listed below are T cell receptor beta chains from one sample, sequenced in a study of neurological immune-mediated disorders. TCRdb reprocessed the 5' RACE reads via MiXCR and lists one record per CDR3 protein. The sample holds 15,000 to 20,000 distinct CDR3 sequences; approximately 8% are singletons and the top ten take about a sixth. Sequencing was done on a sample of CD8+ T cells from blood. The source is a woman aged 30 to 39 with HTLV-1-associated myelopathy (HAM/TSP). The CDR3 runs from the conserved cysteine through the conserved F or W. Fields, in order: J gene, D gene, V gene, clone size, CDR3 protein, CDR3 DNA. A D gene is named only where the DNA matches it firmly. Sizes are listed as once, few or many counts, or a class when the clone is expanded.

j_gene: TRBJ1-5
d_gene: TRBD1
v_gene: TRBV12-3/TRBV12-4
abundance: many
CDR3aa: CASSLGTTGGVQPQHF
CDR3nt: TGTGCCAGCAGTTTAGGTACTACAGGGGGCGTCCAGCCCCAGCATTTT

j_gene: TRBJ2-1
d_gene: -
v_gene: TRBV20-1
abundance: many
CDR3aa: CSAPGGSSYNEQFF
CDR3nt: TGCAGTGCTCCCGGGGGTAGCTCCTACAATGAGCAGTTCTTC

j_gene: TRBJ2-7
d_gene: -
v_gene: TRBV29-1
abundance: few
CDR3aa: CSVDTGIDEQYF
CDR3nt: TGCAGCGTTGACACTGGCATAGACGAGCAGTACTTC

j_gene: TRBJ2-7
d_gene: -
v_gene: TRBV6-1
abundance: many
CDR3aa: CASSEGAGASYEQYF
CDR3nt: TGTGCCAGCAGTGAGGGGGCAGGGGCCTCCTACGAGCAGTACTTC

j_gene: TRBJ1-1
d_gene: -
v_gene: TRBV7-6
abundance: many
CDR3aa: CASSLDVGNTEAFF
CDR3nt: TGTGCCAGCAGCCTAGATGTTGGGAACACTGAAGCTTTCTTT

j_gene: TRBJ1-2
d_gene: -
v_gene: TRBV5-5
abundance: many
CDR3aa: CASSLSVLGAGLYGYTF
CDR3nt: TGTGCCAGCAGCTTGTCGGTTTTAGGTGCAGGGTTATATGGCTACACCTTC

j_gene: TRBJ1-4
d_gene: TRBD1
v_gene: TRBV15
abundance: many
CDR3aa: CATSSPGTGAEWEKLFF
CDR3nt: TGTGCCACCAGCAGCCCCGGGACAGGGGCAGAATGGGAAAAACTGTTTTTT

j_gene: TRBJ1-2
d_gene: -
v_gene: TRBV20-1
abundance: many
CDR3aa: CSARETGVYYGYTF
CDR3nt: TGCAGTGCTAGAGAGACAGGTGTTTACTATGGCTACACCTTC

j_gene: TRBJ2-3
d_gene: -
v_gene: TRBV14
abundance: many
CDR3aa: CASSQAAGYHADTQYF
CDR3nt: TGTGCCAGCAGCCAGGCGGCAGGGTATCACGCAGATACGCAGTATTTT

j_gene: TRBJ2-7
d_gene: TRBD1
v_gene: TRBV5-1
abundance: many
CDR3aa: CASSLDRGASYEQYF
CDR3nt: TGCGCCAGCAGCTTGGACAGGGGGGCCTCCTACGAGCAGTACTTC

j_gene: TRBJ1-2
d_gene: -
v_gene: TRBV27
abundance: many
CDR3aa: CASSLNSGRYGYTF
CDR3nt: TGTGCCAGCAGTCTCAACTCAGGGAGATATGGCTACACCTTC

j_gene: TRBJ1-2
d_gene: -
v_gene: TRBV30
abundance: many
CDR3aa: CAWWNGAGVPRSYGYTF
CDR3nt: TGTGCCTGGTGGAACGGGGCAGGGGTCCCTAGAAGCTATGGCTACACCTTC

j_gene: TRBJ2-4
d_gene: TRBD2
v_gene: TRBV7-2
abundance: many
CDR3aa: CASSLVLAGPKNIQYF
CDR3nt: TGTGCCAGCAGTTTGGTACTAGCGGGGCCTAAAAACATTCAGTACTTC

j_gene: TRBJ2-3
d_gene: -
v_gene: TRBV7-9
abundance: many
CDR3aa: CASSLASTDTQYF
CDR3nt: TGTGCCAGCAGCTTAGCGAGCACAGATACGCAGTATTTT

j_gene: TRBJ2-1
d_gene: -
v_gene: TRBV20-1
abundance: many
CDR3aa: CSARDLRSDEQFF
CDR3nt: TGCAGTGCTAGAGATCTGAGGTCGGATGAGCAGTTCTTC

j_gene: TRBJ2-3
d_gene: TRBD2
v_gene: TRBV5-1
abundance: many
CDR3aa: CASSFNGGISYASTDTQYF
CDR3nt: TGCGCCAGCAGCTTTAACGGGGGGATTAGTTACGCCTCCACAGATACGCAGTATTTT

j_gene: TRBJ2-1
d_gene: TRBD2
v_gene: TRBV4-2
abundance: many
CDR3aa: CASSPGPSGGDNEQFF
CDR3nt: TGTGCCAGCAGTCCTGGGCCTAGCGGGGGGGACAATGAGCAGTTCTTC

j_gene: TRBJ2-3
d_gene: TRBD1
v_gene: TRBV3-1
abundance: many
CDR3aa: CASSQWTSGTGSTDTQYF
CDR3nt: TGTGCCAGCAGCCAATGGACCTCCGGGACAGGGAGCACAGATACGCAGTATTTT

j_gene: TRBJ2-3
d_gene: TRBD2
v_gene: TRBV6-1
abundance: many
CDR3aa: CASSENSGGPSTDTQYF
CDR3nt: TGTGCCAGCAGTGAAAATAGCGGGGGCCCTAGCACAGATACGCAGTATTTT

j_gene: TRBJ2-1
d_gene: -
v_gene: TRBV6-4
abundance: many
CDR3aa: CASSDGAHYNEQFF
CDR3nt: TGTGCCAGCAGTGACGGGGCGCACTACAATGAGCAGTTCTTC

j_gene: TRBJ2-3
d_gene: -
v_gene: TRBV28
abundance: many
CDR3aa: CASSFQGRKTDTQYF
CDR3nt: TGTGCCAGCAGTTTCCAGGGCCGAAAGACAGATACGCAGTATTTT

j_gene: TRBJ2-3
d_gene: TRBD1
v_gene: TRBV10-2
abundance: medium-sized
CDR3aa: CASATTGGVTDTQYF
CDR3nt: TGCGCCAGCGCCACGACAGGGGGGGTCACAGATACGCAGTATTTT

j_gene: TRBJ2-1
d_gene: -
v_gene: TRBV5-1
abundance: many
CDR3aa: CASVGLETNEQFF
CDR3nt: TGCGCCAGCGTTGGACTGGAGACAAATGAGCAGTTCTTC

j_gene: TRBJ1-3
d_gene: TRBD1
v_gene: TRBV13
abundance: many
CDR3aa: CASTNRGSGNTIYF
CDR3nt: TGTGCCAGCACCAACAGGGGGTCTGGAAACACCATATATTTT

j_gene: TRBJ2-1
d_gene: TRBD2
v_gene: TRBV3-1
abundance: many
CDR3aa: CASSQKGGPSGARYNEQFF
CDR3nt: TGTGCCAGCAGCCAAAAAGGGGGGCCTAGCGGGGCCAGGTACAATGAGCAGTTCTTC